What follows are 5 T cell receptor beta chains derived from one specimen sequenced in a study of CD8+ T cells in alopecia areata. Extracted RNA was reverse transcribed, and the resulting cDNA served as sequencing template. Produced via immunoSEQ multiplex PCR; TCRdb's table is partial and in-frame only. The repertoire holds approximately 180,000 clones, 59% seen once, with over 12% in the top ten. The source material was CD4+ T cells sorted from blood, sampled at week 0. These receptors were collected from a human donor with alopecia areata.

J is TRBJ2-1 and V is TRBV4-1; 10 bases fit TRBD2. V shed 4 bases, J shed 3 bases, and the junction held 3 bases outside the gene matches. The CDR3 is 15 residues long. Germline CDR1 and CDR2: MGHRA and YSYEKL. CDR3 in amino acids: CASSLGLAVYNEQFF. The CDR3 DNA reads TGCGCCAGCAGCCTCGGACTAGCGGTCTACAATGAGCAGTTCTTC.

For the CDR3, the DNA is TGCAGCGCAAGACCCCCCGGGACAGGGACATCAGAAGCTTTCTTT. This translates into CSARPPGTGTSEAFF. The J gene is TRBJ1-1, the V gene TRBV29-1; 9 positions match TRBD1. Germline CDR1 and CDR2: SQVTM and ANQGSEA. J lost 8 bases, V lost 7 bases, and 17 bases had no gene match. This CDR3 spans 15 amino acids.

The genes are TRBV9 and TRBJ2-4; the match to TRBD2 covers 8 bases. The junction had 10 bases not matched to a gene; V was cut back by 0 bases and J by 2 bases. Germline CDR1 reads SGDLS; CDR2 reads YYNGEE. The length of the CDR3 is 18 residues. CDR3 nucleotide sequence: TGTGCCAGCAGCGTAGATGTCGGGGGGGCGCAAACCAAAAACATTCAGTACTTC. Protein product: CASSVDVGGAQTKNIQYF.

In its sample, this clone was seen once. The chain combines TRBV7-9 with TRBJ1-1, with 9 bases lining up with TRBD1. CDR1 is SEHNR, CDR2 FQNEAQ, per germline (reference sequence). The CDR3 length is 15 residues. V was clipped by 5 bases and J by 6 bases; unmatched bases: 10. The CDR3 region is CASSPGQGLRSEAFF. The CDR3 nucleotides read TGTGCCAGCAGCCCTGGACAGGGGTTGAGGTCTGAAGCTTTCTTT.

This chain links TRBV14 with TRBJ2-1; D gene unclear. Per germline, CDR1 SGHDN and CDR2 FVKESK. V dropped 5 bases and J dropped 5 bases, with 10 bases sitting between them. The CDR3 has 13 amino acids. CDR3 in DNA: TGTGCCAGCAGCTTCCTTACGAACAATGAGCAGTTCTTC. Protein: CASSFLTNNEQFF.